This T cell receptor (beta chain) comes out of a study of blood T cell repertoires in COVID-19. Clinical history as reported by participants underpinned cohort assignment. TCRdb's table, derived via immunoSEQ multiplex PCR, lists solely in-frame clones and lacks some. The sample has more than 250,000 clones; approximately 90% are singletons. Trimming cost V 5 bases and J 3 bases, with 7 bases left between them. This CDR3 contains 13 residues. Germline values: CDR1 KGHSH, CDR2 LQKENI. The genes are TRBV18 and TRBJ2-2, with unresolved D. The specimen sequenced was PBMCs or T cells enriched from blood (not recorded which). The sequence was obtained from a woman under 30 who had recovered from COVID-19. The CDR3 nucleotides are TGTGCCAGCTCAACCGAGGACACCGGGGAGCTGTTTTTT. This codes for CASSTEDTGELFF.